This TCR beta chain came from a study of blood T cell repertoires in COVID-19. Overall study context: T cells, B-cell-depleted T cells, or PBMCs supplied cDNA or gDNA.

The data were produced by immunoSEQ multiplex PCR, yet TCRdb's version contains in-frame clones alone and is incomplete. The sample includes 270,000 or so clones, roughly 80% of them seen just once. This clonotype originated in a man aged 45-65 years who had recovered from COVID-19. The specimen sequenced was PBMCs or T cells enriched from blood (not recorded which).

In DNA, the CDR3 is TGTGCCAGCAGCTTAGGAGCTAGCGGGAGCACAGATACGCAGTATTTT. Translating it yields CASSLGASGSTDTQYF. This chain links TRBV11-2 with TRBJ2-3; 8 positions match TRBD2. The V and J ends lost 1 base and 0 bases, in that order; junction bases with no gene match: 3. This CDR3 spans 16 amino acids. Germline CDR1 is SGHAT and CDR2 is FQNNGV.